This T cell receptor beta chain was identified during a study of cytomegalovirus exposure and HLA in healthy donors. CDR3 length: 14 residues. Germline CDR1 reads LGHNA; CDR2 reads YNFKEQ. The V and J ends lost 0 bases and 2 bases respectively, with 8 bases between them. Findings and caveats of the study: Most of the CMV-associated TCR beta chains (in a later analysis) appeared to be HLA-restricted.

Primers for the PCR totalled 60 Vbeta and 13 Jbeta. Sequencing was performed with immunoSEQ multiplex PCR; in TCRdb, only in-frame clones are kept and a portion is missing. The sample includes approximately 180,000 clones, around 79% of them seen just once. About this clone itself: Its target is unknown.

This sequence was found in a woman between 50 and 59 years old in good health and CMV-seronegative. What was sequenced was PBMCs. The chain recombines TRBV4-2 with TRBJ2-7, with D tentatively TRBD1 (6 bases). The chain's CDR3 is CASSQERQAYEQYF. The DNA for the CDR3 is TGTGCCAGCAGCCAAGAGAGACAGGCCTACGAGCAGTACTTC.